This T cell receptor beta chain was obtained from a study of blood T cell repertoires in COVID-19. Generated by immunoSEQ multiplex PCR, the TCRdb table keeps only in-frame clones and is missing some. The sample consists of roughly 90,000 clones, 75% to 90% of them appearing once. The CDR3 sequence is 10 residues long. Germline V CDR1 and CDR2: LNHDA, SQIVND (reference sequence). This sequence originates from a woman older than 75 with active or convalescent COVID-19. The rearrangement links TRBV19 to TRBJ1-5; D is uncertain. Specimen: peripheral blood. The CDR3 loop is CVAGNQPQHF. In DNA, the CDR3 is TGTGTAGCAGGCAATCAGCCCCAGCATTTT.